The 24 T cell receptor beta chains in this list originate from one sample, sequenced in a study of T cells in Graves' hyperthyroidism and ophthalmopathy. Researchers amplified the TCR beta CDR3 regions from RNA transcripts. The HTBI primer set drove a first-round RT-PCR of the TCR CDR3. TCRdb fed the multiplex PCR reads into MiXCR, producing one record per CDR3 protein. This table holds some 250,000 distinct CDR3 sequences, about 14% found once. The sample consisted of blood. All receptors derive from a woman aged 40 to 50 with Graves' hyperthyroidism that later progressed to Graves' ophthalmopathy.

This clonotype was observed many times. V gene TRBV28 combines with J gene TRBJ1-2; 9 nucleotides align to TRBD1. The CDR3 spans 13 residues. Unmatched junction bases numbered 4, after V lost 5 bases and J lost 6 bases. Germline V gives CDR1 MDHEN, CDR2 SYDVKM. This chain's CDR3 is CASSVQGANGYTF. CDR3 coding DNA: TGTGCCAGCAGTGTACAGGGGGCTAATGGCTACACCTTC.

The CDR3 loop is CASITDRADGYTF. CDR3 DNA sequence: TGTGCCAGCATTACCGACAGGGCAGATGGCTACACCTTC. The chain links TRBV2 to TRBJ1-2; TRBD1 matches at 7 bases. Losses at the gene ends were 7 bases for V and 6 bases for J; bases not matched to a gene: 8. This CDR3 is built from 13 residues. Germline CDR1 is SNHLY and CDR2 is FYNNEI.

The genes are TRBV18 and TRBJ2-3; D gene unclear. Between the trimmed V and J ends, which lost 5 bases and 2 bases, there was a span of 20 bases. Germline V gene lookup returns CDR1 KGHSH and CDR2 LQKENI. This CDR3 region has 17 residues. The CDR3 nucleotides are TGTGCCAGCTCATCTAAGCCTAGTGGACCCCCCACAGATACGCAGTATTTT. Residues: CASSSKPSGPPTDTQYF.

This clonotype appeared a few times. The V call is TRBV27, the J call TRBJ1-2; D not resolved. The V end lost 5 bases, the J end lost 6 bases, and 22 bases lay between the germline ends. This CDR3 is 16 amino acids long. Germline-derived CDR1 and CDR2 are MNHEY and SMNVEV (reference sequence). The CDR3 loop is CASSPLDGHGNDGYTF. The CDR3 bases are TGTGCCAGCAGTCCCCTCGATGGGCATGGGAATGATGGCTACACCTTC.

This clonotype was counted many times. This sequence joins TRBV2 and TRBJ2-1, with D uncertain. This CDR3 has 12 amino acids. V was trimmed by 6 bases and J by 4 bases, leaving 7 bases between them. Germline CDR1 SNHLY, CDR2 FYNNEI. The CDR3 reads CASRKGYNEQFF. CDR3 nucleotide sequence: TGTGCCAGCAGGAAGGGTTACAATGAGCAGTTCTTC.

The V gene is TRBV7-9, the J gene TRBJ2-7; 8 bases fit TRBD2. V was clipped by 5 bases and J by 4 bases; unmatched bases: 4. The germline V gene encodes CDR1 SEHNR and CDR2 FQNEAQ (reference sequence). CDR3 size: 13 residues. CDR3 in amino acids: CASSRGLGYEQYF. CDR3 bases: TGTGCCAGCAGCAGGGGACTAGGGTACGAGCAGTACTTC.

Ten or more counts support this clonotype. The chain uses TRBV18 and TRBJ1-1; D not certain. V dropped 1 base and J dropped 0 bases, with 3 bases sitting between them. CDR1 KGHSH and CDR2 LQKENI come from the germline V gene. This CDR3 comprises 13 residues. CDR3 sequence reads: CASSPRMNTEAFF. In DNA form, the CDR3 reads TGTGCCAGCTCACCACGCATGAACACTGAAGCTTTCTTT.

This clonotype was detected a few times. V usage is TRBV20-1 and J usage is TRBJ1-3; weak D call: TRBD1 (6 bases). Germline V gene data show CDR1 as DFQATT and CDR2 as SNEGSKA (reference sequence). The CDR3 loop spans 13 amino acids. The CDR3 region has the DNA TGCAGCGGGACAATGATATCTGGAAACACCATATATTTT. Translation: CSGTMISGNTIYF.

Details on this clonotype: Possible read error: a much larger clone is one base away. The chain carries TRBV24-1 and TRBJ2-3, with 9 bases identical to TRBD1. This CDR3 is built from 15 residues. The ends lost 6 bases at V and 4 bases at J; junction bases unmatched: 7. The germline V gene encodes CDR1 KGHDR and CDR2 SFDVKD. CDR3 sequence: CATSPGTGRADTQYF. The CDR3 DNA reads as TGTGCCACCAGTCCCGGGACAGGGCGCGCAGATACGCAGTATTTT.

This clonotype was seen ten or more times. V usage is TRBV7-8 and J usage is TRBJ2-1, with 8 positions matching TRBD2. The CDR3 consists of 15 residues. Germline V CDR1 and CDR2: SGHVS, FQNEAQ. Germline trimming cut 2 bases from V and 6 bases from J; bases unmatched to any gene: 6. The CDR3 region has the DNA TGTGCCAGCAGCTTATCCAGCGGGAGCGTCAATGAGCAGTTCTTC. Translation: CASSLSSGSVNEQFF.

Many counts were recorded for this clonotype. The chain uses TRBV5-6 and TRBJ1-5; D remains unclear. The CDR3 has 15 residues. V lost 0 bases, J lost 4 bases, and 11 bases lay in between. The germline CDR1 and CDR2 sequences are SGHDT and YYEEEE. The CDR3 is CASSLGTGENQPQHF. The CDR3 DNA follows: TGTGCCAGCAGCTTGGGGACGGGAGAAAATCAGCCCCAGCATTTT.

Ten or more counts support this clonotype. This chain uses TRBV6-6 with TRBJ1-5, with TRBD1 identical over 7 bases. Germline V gene lookup returns CDR1 MNHNY and CDR2 SVGAGI (reference sequence). The V gene end was trimmed by 2 bases and the J gene end by 6 bases; junction bases not matched to a gene: 16. This CDR3 spans 18 amino acids. DNA for the CDR3: TGTGCCAGCAGTTACGCTCGAGGACAGGCCCTAGGGATTCAGCCCCAGCATTTT. Translated, it gives CASSYARGQALGIQPQHF.

A few counts support this clonotype. The J gene is TRBJ1-1, the V gene TRBV29-1; D may be TRBD1 (6 bases). V gave up 3 bases and J gave up 6 bases, with 11 bases separating them. Germline CDR1 and CDR2: SQVTM and ANQGSEA. The CDR3 sequence is 12 residues long. The CDR3 sequence: CSVDAGGPEAFF. The CDR3, as DNA: TGCAGCGTTGATGCCGGGGGCCCTGAAGCTTTCTTT.

Ten or more counts support this clonotype. V is TRBV27 and J is TRBJ1-1; D is perhaps TRBD1 (6 bases). CDR3 length: 14 residues. V lost 10 bases to trimming and J lost 0 bases, with 15 bases between them. Germline values: CDR1 MNHEY, CDR2 SMNVEV (reference sequence). CDR3 residues: CATMMGGLNTEAFF. The DNA for the CDR3 is TGTGCCACCATGATGGGGGGCCTGAACACTGAAGCTTTCTTT.

This clonotype was detected ten times or more. The chain combines TRBV28 with TRBJ2-3; D unresolved. The germline V gene has CDR1 MDHEN and CDR2 SYDVKM. V lost 3 bases to trimming and J lost 10 bases, with 17 bases between them. The length of the CDR3 is 14 residues. CDR3 in DNA: TGTGCCAGCAGTTTGGTTCTTCCGGTAACTTCGCAGTATTTT. Protein: CASSLVLPVTSQYF.

A single count supports this clonotype. The V gene is TRBV19, the J gene TRBJ2-7, with D tentatively TRBD1 (5 bases). Germline V gene data show CDR1 as LNHDA and CDR2 as SQIVND (reference sequence). Trimming cost V 9 bases and J 4 bases, with 19 bases left between them. The CDR3 is 14 amino acids. The CDR3, as DNA: TGTGCCAGCTCGGCCAGGGCGGATGGGTACGAGCAGTACTTC. Its translation is CASSARADGYEQYF.

This clonotype was found a few times. The V gene is TRBV7-3, the J gene TRBJ2-3; 12 bases fit TRBD2. V was clipped by 5 bases and J by 7 bases; unmatched bases: 4. Germline CDR1 SGHTA, CDR2 FQGTGA. The CDR3 is made up of 14 amino acids. In nucleotides, the CDR3 is TGTGCCAGCAGCAAGACTAGCGGGAGCTATACGCAGTATTTT. This encodes CASSKTSGSYTQYF.

Many counts were recorded for this clonotype. V is TRBV12-5 and J is TRBJ2-3; D gene ambiguous. The CDR3 runs to 12 residues. CDR1 is LGHNT, CDR2 FRNRAP, per germline. With 1 base removed from V and 5 bases from J, the gap between germline ends came to 4 bases. Written as DNA, the CDR3 is TGTGCTAGTGGTTTGGAAGTAGATACGCAGTATTTT. Residues: CASGLEVDTQYF.

Only a few counts were recorded for this clonotype. The chain joins TRBV11-3 to TRBJ2-2, with D possibly matching TRBD1 (5 bases). Germline values: CDR1 SGHNT, CDR2 YENEEA. V was shortened by 5 bases and J by 5 bases, with 9 bases between the two germline ends. The CDR3 is 13 amino acids. The CDR3 DNA follows: TGTGCCAGCAGCCGACAGTCAACCGGGGAGCTGTTTTTT. The encoded protein is CASSRQSTGELFF.

This clonotype was seen many times. The V call is TRBV29-1, the J call TRBJ2-5; 11 bases agree with TRBD2. V was pared by 4 bases and J by 4 bases, with 8 bases of the junction left unmatched. Per the germline V gene, CDR1 is SQVTM and CDR2 is ANQGSEA. There are 15 residues in the CDR3. CDR3 DNA sequence: TGCAGCGTTGGAGGGACTAGCGGAGCCGGAGAGACCCAGTACTTC. Protein product: CSVGGTSGAGETQYF.

This clonotype appeared many times. The chain is built from TRBV10-3 and TRBJ2-1, with 9 bases identical to TRBD2. V was clipped by 6 bases and J by 3 bases; unmatched bases: 9. Per the germline V gene, CDR1 is ENHRY and CDR2 is SYGVKD. The CDR3 spans 16 residues. The CDR3, as DNA: TGTGCCATCAGGCCGATTAGCGGGAGTGTCTACAATGAGCAGTTCTTC. Its protein is CAIRPISGSVYNEQFF.

This clonotype has a count of ten or more. V and J are TRBV2 and TRBJ1-5; the match to TRBD1 covers 7 bases. Germline CDR1 is SNHLY and CDR2 is FYNNEI. The trim removed 7 bases at V and 1 base at J, leaving 4 bases unmatched. CDR3 length: 14 residues. CDR3: CASTTGASNQPQHF. The CDR3 DNA reads as TGTGCCAGCACTACAGGGGCGAGCAATCAGCCCCAGCATTTT.

This clonotype was picked up many times. The rearrangement uses TRBV7-9 and TRBJ2-5, with 7 bases aligning to TRBD2. The CDR3 runs to 14 residues. The germline V gene has CDR1 SEHNR and CDR2 FQNEAQ (reference sequence). Trimming at V came to 8 bases and at J to 2 bases, leaving 8 bases not matched to a gene. The DNA of the CDR3 is TGTGCCAGCCGCCCTGAGGGAGGGCAAGAGACCCAGTACTTC. This translates into CASRPEGGQETQYF.

This clonotype was seen ten or more times. J is TRBJ2-1 and V is TRBV5-1; TRBD1 matches 7 bases. The CDR3 is 16 amino acids. Trimming removed 0 bases from V and 0 bases from J; junction bases left unmatched: 3. The germline gives CDR1 SGHRS, CDR2 YFSETQ. The CDR3: CASSLGAGGSYNEQFF. Written as DNA, the CDR3 is TGCGCCAGCAGCTTGGGGGCAGGGGGCTCCTACAATGAGCAGTTCTTC.